This is a list of T cell receptor beta chains from one sample in a study of T cells in Graves' hyperthyroidism and ophthalmopathy. Via MiXCR, TCRdb re-called the multiplex PCR reads, giving one row per CDR3 protein. The sample includes 500,000 or so distinct CDR3 sequences, over 15% of them seen just once. Sequenced input: blood. These receptors were obtained from a woman aged 18-35 years with Graves' ophthalmopathy. Each CDR3 is given with its conserved first and last residue. D genes are given only for firm matches. Rows give clone size only sometimes, using once, few, many, or a class for an expanded clone.

j_call	v_call	clone_size	d_call	cdr3_nt	cdr3_aa
TRBJ2-1	TRBV12-3/TRBV12-4	.	.	TGTGCCAGCACCGATCCAGGGGTGGTCAATGAGCAGTTCTTC	CASTDPGVVNEQFF
TRBJ2-1	TRBV6-1	.	TRBD2	TGTGCCAGGGGAGGGACTAGCGGGAGCTCAGGGGGTGAGCAGTTCTTC	CARGGTSGSSGGEQFF
TRBJ2-7	TRBV20-1	.	.	TGCAGTGCCCGCATAGGGAGCTCCTACGAGCAGTACTTC	CSARIGSSYEQYF
TRBJ1-1	TRBV5-5	few	.	TGTGCCAGCAGCTTGGGGGGGGGGATGGAGGCTTTCTTT	CASSLGGGMEAFF
TRBJ1-4	TRBV3-1	.	.	TGTGCCAGCAGTTTAACCCCGAACCAGGCTAATGAAAAACTGTTTTTT	CASSLTPNQANEKLFF
TRBJ2-1	TRBV10-3	few	.	TGTGCCATCAGCGTCGACTGGGCCAGCGGAGCGATCGGGGACAATGAGCAGTTCTTC	CAISVDWASGAIGDNEQFF
TRBJ2-3	TRBV28	few	TRBD1	TGTGCCAGCAGTTTACCCCCCGCAGGGGGCTCCACAGATACGCAGTATTTT	CASSLPPAGGSTDTQYF
TRBJ2-3	TRBV27	many	.	TGTGCCAGCAGTTCTCAAGATACGCAGTATTTT	CASSSQDTQYF
TRBJ2-3	TRBV9	few	TRBD2	TGTGCCAGCAGCGAGGGGGGTAGCGGGAGGACAGATACGCAGTATTTT	CASSEGGSGRTDTQYF
TRBJ2-3	TRBV6-1	many	TRBD2	TGTGCCAGCAGTGAACTACAGCGGGGGAACACAGATACGCAGTATTTT	CASSELQRGNTDTQYF
TRBJ2-5	TRBV15	.	TRBD1	TGTGCCACCAGCGGAGAGGACAGGGGATCCGTAGAGACCCAGTACTTC	CATSGEDRGSVETQYF
TRBJ1-6	TRBV27	many	TRBD1	TGTGCCAGCAGTTTATTCGGACAGGGGGTTAATTCACCCCTCCACTTT	CASSLFGQGVNSPLHF
TRBJ1-1	TRBV20-1	many	TRBD1	TGCAGTCCTACCGGACAGGCAAACACTGAAGCTTTCTTT	CSPTGQANTEAFF
TRBJ2-3	TRBV5-4	.	TRBD2	TGTGCCAGCAGCCCGTTTAGCGGGAGGTTAGATACGCAGTATTTT	CASSPFSGRLDTQYF
TRBJ1-5	TRBV20-1	few	TRBD1	TGCAGTGCTACTCTAGGACAGGACGACCAGCCCCAGCATTTT	CSATLGQDDQPQHF
TRBJ2-3	TRBV20-1	many	.	TGCAGTGCTAGAGGCGGCAGTGATACGCAGTATTTT	CSARGGSDTQYF
TRBJ2-1	TRBV14	few	.	TGTGCCAGCAGCCTGGTTTCTGGATACAATGAGCAGTTCTTC	CASSLVSGYNEQFF
TRBJ2-7	TRBV5-1	.	TRBD2	TGCGCCAGCACCCCGGGACTAGCGGGACTCTACGAGCAGTACTTC	CASTPGLAGLYEQYF
TRBJ1-1	TRBV5-6	few	.	TGTGCCAGCAGGTCACGGGTCCTGAACACTGAAGCTTTCTTT	CASRSRVLNTEAFF
TRBJ2-7	TRBV6-2/TRBV6-3	.	.	TGTGCCAGCAGCCTCACCGGGGTTGGGCAGTACTTC	CASSLTGVGQYF
TRBJ1-2	TRBV6-2/TRBV6-3	.	.	TGTGCCAGCAGTTACTCGAATAGGGGATGGGGCTACACCTTC	CASSYSNRGWGYTF
TRBJ1-5	TRBV4-1	few	.	TGCGCCAGCAGCCAAGAAACCAGAGGCGATCAGCCCCAGCATTTT	CASSQETRGDQPQHF
TRBJ1-1	TRBV19	.	.	TGTGCCAGTAGTATGCGTACCCCGGGACCGCCGAACACTGAAGCTTTCTTT	CASSMRTPGPPNTEAFF
TRBJ1-6	TRBV5-1	.	.	TGCGCCAGCAGAGAGGGTTTTAGTTCACCCCTCCACTTT	CASREGFSSPLHF
TRBJ1-2	TRBV4-2	.	.	TGTGCCAGCAGCCAAGAAATCCAAAGGGTCCACTATGGCTACACCTTC	CASSQEIQRVHYGYTF
TRBJ2-7	TRBV18	.	.	TGTGCCAGCTCACTTACCACCTCAGGGGTCTTCTACGAGCAGTACTTC	CASSLTTSGVFYEQYF
TRBJ1-2	TRBV19	few	TRBD1	TGTGCCAGTAGTATTTTGGACAGGCCTTGGGGCTACACCTTC	CASSILDRPWGYTF
TRBJ1-2	TRBV30	many	.	TGTGCCTGGTCAGGGGTCGGTGGCTACACCTTC	CAWSGVGGYTF
TRBJ1-2	TRBV30	many	TRBD1	TGTGCCTGGAGTCCTGACCAACGCTGGACAGGAGCGATCTATGGCTACACCTTC	CAWSPDQRWTGAIYGYTF
TRBJ2-3	TRBV5-4	few	TRBD2	TGTGCCAGCAGCTCCACCATAGCGGGGGCGGATACGCAGTATTTT	CASSSTIAGADTQYF
TRBJ2-1	TRBV7-9	many	TRBD2	TGTGCCAGCAGCTTAGCACTAGCGGGGGCCGCCGATGAGCAGTTCTTC	CASSLALAGAADEQFF
TRBJ2-5	TRBV20-1	few	.	TGCAGTGCTAGAGGCCGGGACAACTCCTGGTACCAAGAGACCCAGTACTTC	CSARGRDNSWYQETQYF
TRBJ1-5	TRBV12-3/TRBV12-4	few	.	TGTGCCAGCAGTCTGCGGTCGGGGAGCAATCGGCCCCAGCATTTT	CASSLRSGSNRPQHF
TRBJ1-5	TRBV13	few	.	TGTGCCAGCAGCTTAGGGGGTTTCAATCAGCCCCAGCATTTT	CASSLGGFNQPQHF
TRBJ2-3	TRBV4-3	many	.	TGCGCCAGCAGCCAAGATGGGGTCACAGATACGCAGTATTTT	CASSQDGVTDTQYF
TRBJ2-7	TRBV29-1	few	.	TGCAGCGTTCTAGCTTCCTACGAGCAGTACTTC	CSVLASYEQYF
TRBJ1-1	TRBV30	.	.	TGTGCCTGGAACCCACAGGAGGACACTGAAGCTTTCTTT	CAWNPQEDTEAFF
TRBJ2-7	TRBV29-1	few	.	TGCAGCGTTGAGTACAGCTCCTACGAGCAGTACTTC	CSVEYSSYEQYF
TRBJ1-1	TRBV19	.	.	TGTGCCAGTAGTCCCCCCGAGGTGATGAACACTGAAGCTTTCTTT	CASSPPEVMNTEAFF
TRBJ2-3	TRBV6-1	.	TRBD2	TGTGCCAGCAGTGAAGCCCGATCAGTGGCGGGAGTCACAGATACGCAGTATTTT	CASSEARSVAGVTDTQYF
TRBJ1-5	TRBV2	many	.	TGTGCCAGCAGTGAATCGACTCAGCCCCAGCATTTT	CASSESTQPQHF
TRBJ2-7	TRBV28	many	.	TGTGCCAGCAGTGATCCTCCTGAACGCGACGAGCAGTACTTC	CASSDPPERDEQYF
TRBJ1-2	TRBV20-1	few	.	TGCAGTGCTAGGAACAGTGACAGGCTGGGCTACACCTTC	CSARNSDRLGYTF
TRBJ1-4	TRBV3-1	many	.	TGTGCCAGCAGCACGAGGCCTTCTAATGAAAAACTGTTTTTT	CASSTRPSNEKLFF
TRBJ1-1	TRBV19	.	.	TGTGCCAGTAATACTTGGGGAATATTTGGTACTGAAGCTTTCTTT	CASNTWGIFGTEAFF
TRBJ1-1	TRBV12-5	.	.	TGTGCTAGTGGTTTGGTACTAAGGGGTCGCACTGAAGCTTTCTTT	CASGLVLRGRTEAFF